This T cell receptor (beta chain) was profiled in a study of response to subunit inactivated influenza vaccine. Study results and limitations: The study's authors posited that every seasonal influenza vaccination enlists few new T cells.

CDR1 is LGHNA and CDR2 is YNFKEQ in the germline V gene. The CDR3 sequence is 16 residues long. Between the trimmed V and J ends, which lost 1 base and 0 bases, there was a span of 10 bases. TCRdb analysed the RT-PCR reads with MiXCR anew, one entry per CDR3 protein. The table has more than 450,000 distinct CDR3 sequences, about 8% seen once. For this clonotype: Its antigen is still unknown.

The starting material was PBMCs from blood, obtained about 24 months after vaccination. The chain joins TRBV4-2 to TRBJ1-3; D not certain. This sequence originates from a man aged 50 to 69 who received an inactivated influenza vaccine. DNA for the CDR3: TGTGCCAGCAGCCAAGCGACGGTGTACTCTGGAAACACCATATATTTT. Translating gives CASSQATVYSGNTIYF.